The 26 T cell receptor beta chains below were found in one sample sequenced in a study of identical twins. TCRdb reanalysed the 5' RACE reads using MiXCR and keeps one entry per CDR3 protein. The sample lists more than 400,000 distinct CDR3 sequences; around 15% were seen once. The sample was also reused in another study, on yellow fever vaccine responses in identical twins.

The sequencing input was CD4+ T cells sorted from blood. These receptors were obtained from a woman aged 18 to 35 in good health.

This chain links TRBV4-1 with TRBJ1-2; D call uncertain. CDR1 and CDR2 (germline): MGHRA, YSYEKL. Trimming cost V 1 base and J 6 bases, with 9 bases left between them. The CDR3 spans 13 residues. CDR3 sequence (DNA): TGCGCCAGCAGCCAAGGGGAATACGATGGCTACACCTTC. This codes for CASSQGEYDGYTF.

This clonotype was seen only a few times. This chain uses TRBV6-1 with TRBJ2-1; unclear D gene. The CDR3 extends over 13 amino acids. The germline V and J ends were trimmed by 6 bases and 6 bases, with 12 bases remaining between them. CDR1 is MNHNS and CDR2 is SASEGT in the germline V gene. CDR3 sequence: CASRPDSANEQFF. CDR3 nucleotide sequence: TGTGCCAGCAGACCCGACTCCGCCAATGAGCAGTTCTTC.

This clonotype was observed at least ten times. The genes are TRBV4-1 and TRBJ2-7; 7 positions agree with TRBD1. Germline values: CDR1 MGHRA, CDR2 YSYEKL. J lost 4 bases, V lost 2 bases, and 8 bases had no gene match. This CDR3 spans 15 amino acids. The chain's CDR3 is CASSQTGTVGYEQYF. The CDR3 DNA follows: TGCGCCAGCAGCCAAACCGGGACAGTGGGGTACGAGCAGTACTTC.

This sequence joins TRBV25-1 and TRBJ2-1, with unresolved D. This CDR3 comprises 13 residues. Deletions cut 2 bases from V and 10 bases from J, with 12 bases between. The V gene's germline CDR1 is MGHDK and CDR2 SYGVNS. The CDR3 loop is CASSEMLRLEQFF. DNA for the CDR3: TGTGCCAGCAGTGAAATGCTAAGGCTAGAGCAGTTCTTC.

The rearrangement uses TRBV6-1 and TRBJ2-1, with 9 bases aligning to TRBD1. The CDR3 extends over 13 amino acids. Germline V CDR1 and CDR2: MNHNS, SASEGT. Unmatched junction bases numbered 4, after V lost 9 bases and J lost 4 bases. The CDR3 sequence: CASYGQGYNEQFF. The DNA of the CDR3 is TGTGCCAGTTATGGACAGGGGTACAATGAGCAGTTCTTC.

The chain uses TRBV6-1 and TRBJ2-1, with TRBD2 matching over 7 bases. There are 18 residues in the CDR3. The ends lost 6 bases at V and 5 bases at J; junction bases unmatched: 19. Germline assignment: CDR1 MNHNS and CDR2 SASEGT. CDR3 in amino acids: CASSQTIYGPSGHNEQFF. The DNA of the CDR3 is TGTGCCAGCAGCCAGACTATTTACGGGCCTAGCGGCCACAATGAGCAGTTCTTC.

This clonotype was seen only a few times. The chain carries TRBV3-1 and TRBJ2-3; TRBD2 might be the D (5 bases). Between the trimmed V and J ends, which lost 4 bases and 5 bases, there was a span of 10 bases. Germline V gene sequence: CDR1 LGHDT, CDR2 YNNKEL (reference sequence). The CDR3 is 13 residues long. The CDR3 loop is CASSPVGVDTQYF. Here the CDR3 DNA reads TGTGCCAGCAGCCCCGTCGGGGTAGATACGCAGTATTTT.

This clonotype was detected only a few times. In nucleotides, the CDR3 is TGTGCCAGCAGCTTGTTCAGGACCCACGAGCAGTACTTC. This translates into CASSLFRTHEQYF. The chain is built from TRBV7-6 and TRBJ2-7; D is unresolved. This CDR3 is built from 13 residues. V dropped 3 bases and J dropped 5 bases, with 11 bases sitting between them. The germline V gene encodes CDR1 SGHVS and CDR2 FNYEAQ.

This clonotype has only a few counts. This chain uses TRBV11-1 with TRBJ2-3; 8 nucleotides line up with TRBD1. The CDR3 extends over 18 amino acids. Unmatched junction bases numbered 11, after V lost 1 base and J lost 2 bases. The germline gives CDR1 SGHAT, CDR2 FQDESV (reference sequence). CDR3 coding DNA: TGTGCCAGCAGCTTAGGGAAAATGGGACAGGCCGCCACAGATACGCAGTATTTT. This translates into CASSLGKMGQAATDTQYF.

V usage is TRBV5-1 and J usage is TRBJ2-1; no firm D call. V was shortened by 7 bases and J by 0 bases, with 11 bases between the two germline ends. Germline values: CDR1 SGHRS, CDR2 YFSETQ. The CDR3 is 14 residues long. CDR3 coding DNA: TGCGCCAGCGCACCCTCTTTCTCCTACAATGAGCAGTTCTTC. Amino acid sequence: CASAPSFSYNEQFF. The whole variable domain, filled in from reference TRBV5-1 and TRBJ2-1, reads KAGVTQTPRYLIKTRGQQVTLSCSPISGHRSVSWYQQTPGQGLQFLFEYFSETQRNKGNFPGRFSGRQFSNSRSEMNVSTLELGDSALYLCASAPSFSYNEQFFGPGTRLTVL.

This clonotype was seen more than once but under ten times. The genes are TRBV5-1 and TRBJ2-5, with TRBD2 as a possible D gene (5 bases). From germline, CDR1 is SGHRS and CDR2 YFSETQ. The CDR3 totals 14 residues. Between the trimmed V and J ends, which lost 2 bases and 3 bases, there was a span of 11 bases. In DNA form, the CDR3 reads TGCGCCAGCAGCTTTTCCAGGCGGGAAGAGACCCAGTACTTC. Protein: CASSFSRREETQYF.

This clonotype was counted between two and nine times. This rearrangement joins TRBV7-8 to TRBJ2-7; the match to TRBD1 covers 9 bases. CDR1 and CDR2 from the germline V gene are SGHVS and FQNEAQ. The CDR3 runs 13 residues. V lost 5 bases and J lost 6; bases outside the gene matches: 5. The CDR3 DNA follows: TGTGCCAGCAGCGGAGGGACAGGGCGCGAGCAGTACGTC. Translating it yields CASSGGTGREQYV.

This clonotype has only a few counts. The CDR3 sequence is CASSKEMVNEQFF. The CDR3 coding sequence is TGTGCCAGCAGCAAAGAGATGGTAAATGAGCAGTTCTTC. V gene TRBV21-1 combines with J gene TRBJ2-1. TRBV21-1 is flagged as a pseudogene. The CDR3 consists of 13 residues.

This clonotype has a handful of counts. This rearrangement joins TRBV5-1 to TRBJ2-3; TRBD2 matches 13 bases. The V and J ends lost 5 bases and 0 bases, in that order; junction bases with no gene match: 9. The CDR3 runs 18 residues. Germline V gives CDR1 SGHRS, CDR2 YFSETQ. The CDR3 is CASRLLAGGPGSTDTQYF. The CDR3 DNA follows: TGCGCCAGCAGGCTACTAGCGGGAGGGCCGGGTAGCACAGATACGCAGTATTTT.

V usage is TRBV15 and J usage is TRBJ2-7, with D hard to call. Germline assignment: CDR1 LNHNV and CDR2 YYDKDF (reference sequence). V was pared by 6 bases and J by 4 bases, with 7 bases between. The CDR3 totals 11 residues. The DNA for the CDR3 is TGTGCCACCAGTGTGGGGTACGAGCAGTACTTC. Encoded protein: CATSVGYEQYF.

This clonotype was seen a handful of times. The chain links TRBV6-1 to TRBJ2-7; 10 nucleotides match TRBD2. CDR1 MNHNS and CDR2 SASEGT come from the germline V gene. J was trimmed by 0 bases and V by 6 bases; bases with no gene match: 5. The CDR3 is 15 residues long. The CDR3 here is CASSPGLAYSYEQYV. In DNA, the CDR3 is TGTGCCAGCAGCCCGGGACTAGCGTACTCCTACGAGCAGTACGTC.

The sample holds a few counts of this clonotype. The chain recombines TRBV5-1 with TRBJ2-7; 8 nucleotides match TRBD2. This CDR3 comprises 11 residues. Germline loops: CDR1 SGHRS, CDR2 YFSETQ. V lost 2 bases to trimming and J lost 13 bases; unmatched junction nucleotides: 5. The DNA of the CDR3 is TGCGCCAGCAGCTTAGCGGGAGAGAGCTACTTC. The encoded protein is CASSLAGESYF.

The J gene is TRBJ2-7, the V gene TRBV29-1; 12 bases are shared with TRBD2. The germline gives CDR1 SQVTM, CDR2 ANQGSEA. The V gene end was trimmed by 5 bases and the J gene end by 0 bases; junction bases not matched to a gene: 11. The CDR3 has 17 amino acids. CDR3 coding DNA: TGCAGCGTTAAATTACTAGCGGGAGGTGACAACTCCTACGAGCAGTACTTC. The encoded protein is CSVKLLAGGDNSYEQYF.

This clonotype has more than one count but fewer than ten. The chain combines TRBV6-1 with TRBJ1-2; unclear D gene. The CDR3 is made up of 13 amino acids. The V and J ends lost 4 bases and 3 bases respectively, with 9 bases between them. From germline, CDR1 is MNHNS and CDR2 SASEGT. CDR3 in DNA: TGTGCCAGCAGTGTTCAATCGGACTATGGCTACACCTTC. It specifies CASSVQSDYGYTF.

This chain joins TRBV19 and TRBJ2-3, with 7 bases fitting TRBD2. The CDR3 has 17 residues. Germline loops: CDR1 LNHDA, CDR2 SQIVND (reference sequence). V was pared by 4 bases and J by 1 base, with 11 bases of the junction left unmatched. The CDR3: CASSKGRAHIRTDTQYF. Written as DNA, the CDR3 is TGTGCCAGTAGTAAGGGGAGGGCCCACATCCGCACAGATACGCAGTATTTT.

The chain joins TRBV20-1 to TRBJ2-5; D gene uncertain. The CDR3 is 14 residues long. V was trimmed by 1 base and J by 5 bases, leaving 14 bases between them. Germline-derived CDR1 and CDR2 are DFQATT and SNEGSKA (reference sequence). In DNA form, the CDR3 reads TGCAGTGCTAGAGCTCGGGCAGGCTGGGAGACCCAGTACTTC. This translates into CSARARAGWETQYF.

CDR3 nucleotides: TGCAGTAAAGGACAGGGCGGAAAGACCCAGTACTTC. Its translation is CSKGQGGKTQYF. V is TRBV20-1 and J is TRBJ2-5, with 8 bases that match TRBD1. CDR1 and CDR2 (germline): DFQATT, SNEGSKA (reference sequence). This CDR3 region has 12 residues. V trimming: 8 bases; J trimming: 6 bases; junction bases outside the gene matches: 8.

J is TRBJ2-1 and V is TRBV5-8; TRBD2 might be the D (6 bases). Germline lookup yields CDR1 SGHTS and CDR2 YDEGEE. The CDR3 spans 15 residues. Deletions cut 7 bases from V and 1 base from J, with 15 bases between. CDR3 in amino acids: CASSGAGTSYNEQFF. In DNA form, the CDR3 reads TGTGCCAGCTCCGGGGCGGGGACTTCCTACAATGAGCAGTTCTTC.

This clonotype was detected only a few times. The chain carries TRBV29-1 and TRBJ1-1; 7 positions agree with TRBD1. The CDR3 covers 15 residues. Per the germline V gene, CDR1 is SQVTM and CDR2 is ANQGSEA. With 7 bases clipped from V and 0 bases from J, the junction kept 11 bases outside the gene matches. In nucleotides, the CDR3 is TGCAGCGCCACACCGGGACAGATCATGAACACTGAAGCTTTCTTT. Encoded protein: CSATPGQIMNTEAFF.

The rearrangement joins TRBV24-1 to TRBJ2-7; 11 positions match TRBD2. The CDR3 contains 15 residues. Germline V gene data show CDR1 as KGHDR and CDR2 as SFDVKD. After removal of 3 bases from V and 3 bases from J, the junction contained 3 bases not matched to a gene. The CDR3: CATSDLLAGVYEQYF. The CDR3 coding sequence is TGTGCCACCAGTGATCTACTAGCGGGAGTCTACGAGCAGTACTTC.

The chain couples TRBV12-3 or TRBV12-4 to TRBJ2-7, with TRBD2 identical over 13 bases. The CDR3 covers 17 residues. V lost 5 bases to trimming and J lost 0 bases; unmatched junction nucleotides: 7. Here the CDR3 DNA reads TGTGCCAGCAGTAGGGGGACTAGCGGGACATACTCCTACGAGCAGTACTTC. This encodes CASSRGTSGTYSYEQYF.